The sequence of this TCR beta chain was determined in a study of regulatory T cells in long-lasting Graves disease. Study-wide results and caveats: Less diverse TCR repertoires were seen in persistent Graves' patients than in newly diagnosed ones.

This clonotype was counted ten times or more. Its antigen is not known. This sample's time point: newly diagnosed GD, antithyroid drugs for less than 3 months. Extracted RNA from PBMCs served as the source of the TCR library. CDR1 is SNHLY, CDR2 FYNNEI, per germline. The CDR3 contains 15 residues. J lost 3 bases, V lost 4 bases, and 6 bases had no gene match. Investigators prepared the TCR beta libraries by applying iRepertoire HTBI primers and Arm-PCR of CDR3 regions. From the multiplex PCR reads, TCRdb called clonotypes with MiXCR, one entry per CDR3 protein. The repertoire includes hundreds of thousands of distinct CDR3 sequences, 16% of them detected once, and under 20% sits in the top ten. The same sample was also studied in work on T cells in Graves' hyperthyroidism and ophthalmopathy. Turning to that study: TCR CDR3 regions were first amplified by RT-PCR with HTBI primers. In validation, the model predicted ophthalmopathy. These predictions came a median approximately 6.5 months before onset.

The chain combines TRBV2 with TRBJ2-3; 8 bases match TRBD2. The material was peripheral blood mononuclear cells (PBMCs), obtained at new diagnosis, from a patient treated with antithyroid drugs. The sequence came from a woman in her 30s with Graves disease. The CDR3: CASSVTGGATDTQYF. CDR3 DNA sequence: TGTGCCAGCAGTGTTACGGGAGGGGCAACAGATACGCAGTATTTT.